Presented here are 9 T cell receptor beta chains from one specimen sequenced in a study of blood T cells in healthy people across ages. The authors ran a second PCR of roughly 6 to 11 cycles using a sample-barcoded 5' primer and a J-beta primer mix. Each CDR3 protein is one row after TCRdb ran MiXCR on the 5' RACE reads. Found here are approximately 780,000 distinct CDR3 sequences, around 24% of them singletons; the top ten hold under 3%. This sample also belongs to another study, concerning T cells of mothers and their children.

Sequencing was performed on blood. Every receptor here comes from a boy aged 10-17 years in good health.

The chain carries TRBV11-1 and TRBJ2-5; D is uncertain. The J call may be incorrect, as the DNA end agrees better with TRBJ2-7. Germline CDR1 SGHAT, CDR2 FQDESV (reference sequence). CDR3 length: 13 residues. CDR3 residues: CASSLGNTYEQYF. The CDR3 DNA reads TGTGCCAGCAGCTTAGGGAACACCTACGAGCAGTACTTC.

In this sample, this clonotype turned up a few times. The junction and the germline gene differ at one end; a read error may be behind it. The rearrangement joins TRBV5-1 to TRBJ2-5; 10 positions agree with TRBD2. The assigned J gene may be wrong: the sequence end matches TRBJ2-1 better. The CDR3 sequence is 20 residues long. CDR1 is SGHRS, CDR2 YFSETQ, per germline. This CDR3 reads CASSLPRGAGGPNDNNGQFF. In DNA form, the CDR3 reads TGCGCCAGCAGCCTCCCACGGGGAGCGGGGGGGCCGAACGATAACAATGGGCAGTTCTTC.

This clonotype was seen a few times. The J gene is TRBJ1-2, the V gene TRBV7-9; D uncertain. V was clipped by 3 bases and J by 9 bases, with 11 bases between them. Germline CDR1 and CDR2: SEHNR and FQNEAQ (reference sequence). This CDR3 has 12 amino acids. The CDR3 is CASSLDRMRYTF. CDR3 in DNA: TGTGCCAGCAGCTTGGACCGCATGCGCTACACCTTC. The full variable domain, with the rest looked up from reference TRBV7-9 and TRBJ1-2, is DTGVSQNPRHKITKRGQNVTFRCDPISEHNRLYWYRQTLGQGPEFLTYFQNEAQLEKSRLLSDRFSAERPKGSFSTLEIQRTEQGDSAMYLCASSLDRMRYTFGSGTRLTVV.

This clonotype was seen a handful of times. The V gene is TRBV7-9, the J gene TRBJ2-5; maybe TRBD1 (5 bases). V was clipped by 4 bases and J by 4 bases, with 13 bases between them. Germline CDR1 SEHNR, CDR2 FQNEAQ (reference sequence). The CDR3 sequence is 14 residues long. CDR3 bases: TGTGCCAGCAGCTCGCAGGGTTATCGAGAGACCCAGTACTTC. This codes for CASSSQGYRETQYF.

The chain recombines TRBV6-6 with TRBJ2-1, with TRBD1 matching 10 bases. Trimming at V came to 4 bases and at J to 5 bases, leaving 2 bases not matched to a gene. CDR3 length equals 14 residues. Looked up from germline, CDR1 is MNHNY and CDR2 is SVGAGI (reference sequence). The DNA of the CDR3 is TGTGCCAGCAGTTGGACAGGGGGGGACAATGAGCAGTTCTTC. Translating gives CASSWTGGDNEQFF.

The chain combines TRBV6-5 with TRBJ1-1, with D tentatively TRBD1 (6 bases). The CDR3 totals 13 residues. The germline V and J ends were trimmed by 4 bases and 7 bases, with 13 bases remaining between them. Looked up from germline, CDR1 is MNHEY and CDR2 is SVGAGI. CDR3 region: CASSFGQHREAFF. The CDR3 DNA follows: TGTGCCAGCAGTTTCGGACAGCACCGTGAAGCTTTCTTT.

This clonotype was picked up a small number of times. V usage is TRBV7-2 and J usage is TRBJ1-4; D is ambiguous. This CDR3 spans 13 amino acids. Germline CDR1 and CDR2: SGHTA and FQGNSA. V was pared by 1 base and J by 9 bases, with 9 bases between. In DNA form, the CDR3 reads TGTGCCAGCAGCTTAGGAGGGTTTCAAAAACTGTTTTTT. Translated: CASSLGGFQKLFF. The full variable domain, rest sourced from reference TRBV7-2 and TRBJ1-4, is GAGVSQSPSNKVTEKGKDVELRCDPISGHTALYWYRQSLGQGLEFLIYFQGNSAPDKSGLPSDRFSAERTGGSVSTLTIQRTQQEDSAVYLCASSLGGFQKLFFGSGTQLSVL.

This clonotype was counted at least ten times. The CDR3 coding sequence is TGCGCCAGCAGCTTTCTTGGGACAGGGGAAGAGACCCAGTACTTC. Protein sequence: CASSFLGTGEETQYF. The chain is built from TRBV5-1 and TRBJ2-5; 10 nucleotides align to TRBD1. From germline, CDR1 is SGHRS and CDR2 YFSETQ. This CDR3 is 15 amino acids long. V lost 2 bases and J lost 3; bases outside the gene matches: 4.

The chain links TRBV29-1 to TRBJ1-4, with a possible D match to TRBD1 (6 bases). Germline V lookup: CDR1 SQVTM, CDR2 ANQGSEA. Trimming took 5 bases from V and 7 from J, leaving 14 bases between them. The length of the CDR3 is 13 residues. The CDR3 bases are TGCAGCGTTCGGCAGGGGAAGGGTGAAAAACTGTTTTTT. Translation gives CSVRQGKGEKLFF.